This T cell receptor beta chain was captured by sequencing in a study of vaccination effects on CD4 cells after COVID-19. Cultured cells yielded isolated CD4+ T cells after nine to ten days. Participants were given two doses of BNT162b2 or mRNA-1273 vaccine. All vaccine recipients tested negative for nucleocapsid antibodies and had never contracted SARS-CoV-2 infection. The V gene's germline CDR1 is SGHRS and CDR2 YFSETQ. The germline V and J ends were trimmed by 4 bases and 4 bases, with 5 bases remaining between them. The CDR3 is 12 residues long. The data were produced by immunoSEQ multiplex PCR, yet TCRdb's version contains in-frame clones alone and is incomplete. The profile covers 45,000 to 55,000 clones, with approximately 70% appearing a single time and 6.5% to 9% taken by the ten largest. This clone was counted a single time. Its antigen is as yet unknown.

The J gene is TRBJ2-2, the V gene TRBV5-1; D gene ambiguous. This TCR came from a human donor who received a COVID-19 vaccine. The material sequenced was CD4+ T cells from PBMCs cultured without peptide, taken after COVID-19 vaccination. The CDR3 spells CASSKSTGELFF. CDR3 bases: TGCGCCAGCAGCAAGTCCACCGGGGAGCTGTTTTTT.